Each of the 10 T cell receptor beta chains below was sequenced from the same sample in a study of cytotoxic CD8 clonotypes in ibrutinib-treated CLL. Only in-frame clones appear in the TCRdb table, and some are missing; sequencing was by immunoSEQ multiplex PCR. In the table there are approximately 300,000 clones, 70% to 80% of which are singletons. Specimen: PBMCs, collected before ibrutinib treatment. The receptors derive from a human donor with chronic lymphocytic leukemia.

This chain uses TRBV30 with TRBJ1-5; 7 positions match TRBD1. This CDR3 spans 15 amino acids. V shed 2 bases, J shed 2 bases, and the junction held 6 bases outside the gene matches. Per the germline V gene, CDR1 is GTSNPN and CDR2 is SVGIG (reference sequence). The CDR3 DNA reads TGTGCCTGGAGTATGACAGGGAACGGCAATCAGCCCCAGCATTTT. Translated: CAWSMTGNGNQPQHF.

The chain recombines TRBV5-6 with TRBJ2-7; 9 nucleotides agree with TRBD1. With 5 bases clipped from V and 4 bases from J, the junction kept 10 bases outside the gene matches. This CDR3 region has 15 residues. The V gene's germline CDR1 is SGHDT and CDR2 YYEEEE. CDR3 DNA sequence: TGTGCCAGCAGTTTTCCCGGGACAGGGTTATACGAGCAGTACTTC. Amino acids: CASSFPGTGLYEQYF. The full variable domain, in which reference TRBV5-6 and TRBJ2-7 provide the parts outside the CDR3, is DAGVTQSPTHLIKTRGQQVTLRCSPKSGHDTVSWYQQALGQGPQFIFQYYEEEERQRGNFPDRFSGHQFPNYSSELNVNALLLGDSALYLCASSFPGTGLYEQYFGPGTRLTVT.

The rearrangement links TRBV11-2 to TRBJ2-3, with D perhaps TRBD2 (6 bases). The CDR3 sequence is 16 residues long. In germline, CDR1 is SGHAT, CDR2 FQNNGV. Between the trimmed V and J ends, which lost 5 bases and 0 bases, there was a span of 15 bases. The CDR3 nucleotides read TGTGCCAGCAGCCCCAAGCGGGCCGCTAGCACAGATACGCAGTATTTT. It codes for CASSPKRAASTDTQYF.

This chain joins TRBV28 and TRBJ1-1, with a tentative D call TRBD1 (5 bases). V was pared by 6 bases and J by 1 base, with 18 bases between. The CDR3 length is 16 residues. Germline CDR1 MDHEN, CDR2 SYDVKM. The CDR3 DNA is TGTGCCAGCAGCCTTAGACAGCTTGTTTGGAACACTGAAGCTTTCTTT. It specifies CASSLRQLVWNTEAFF.

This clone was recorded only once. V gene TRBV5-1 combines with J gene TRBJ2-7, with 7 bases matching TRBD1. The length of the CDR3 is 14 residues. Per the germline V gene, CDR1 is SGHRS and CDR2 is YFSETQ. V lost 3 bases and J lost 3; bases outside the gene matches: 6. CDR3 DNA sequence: TGCGCCAGCAGCTACAGGGGAGAGGACTACGAGCAGTACTTC. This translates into CASSYRGEDYEQYF. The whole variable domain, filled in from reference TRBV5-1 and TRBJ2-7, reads KAGVTQTPRYLIKTRGQQVTLSCSPISGHRSVSWYQQTPGQGLQFLFEYFSETQRNKGNFPGRFSGRQFSNSRSEMNVSTLELGDSALYLCASSYRGEDYEQYFGPGTRLTVT.

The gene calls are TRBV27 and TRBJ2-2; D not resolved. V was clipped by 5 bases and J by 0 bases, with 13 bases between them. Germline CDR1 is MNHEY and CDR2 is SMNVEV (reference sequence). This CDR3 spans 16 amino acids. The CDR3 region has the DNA TGTGCCAGCAGTCGACGGATCTCCTCGAACACCGGGGAGCTGTTTTTT. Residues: CASSRRISSNTGELFF.

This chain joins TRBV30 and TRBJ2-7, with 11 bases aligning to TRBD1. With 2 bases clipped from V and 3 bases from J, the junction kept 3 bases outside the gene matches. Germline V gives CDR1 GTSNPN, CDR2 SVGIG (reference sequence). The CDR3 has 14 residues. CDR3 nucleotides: TGTGCCTGGAGTTCCGGGACAGGGGGCTACGAGCAGTACTTC. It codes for CAWSSGTGGYEQYF.

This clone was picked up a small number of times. In nucleotides, the CDR3 is TGTGCCACCAGCAGAGAACAGGAGGCGGCCGAGGGCTACACCTTC. Protein: CATSREQEAAEGYTF. The chain has TRBV15 and TRBJ1-2; the D gene is possibly TRBD1 (5 bases). V was trimmed by 0 bases and J by 8 bases, leaving 16 bases between them. Germline lookup yields CDR1 LNHNV and CDR2 YYDKDF (reference sequence). This CDR3 is built from 15 residues.

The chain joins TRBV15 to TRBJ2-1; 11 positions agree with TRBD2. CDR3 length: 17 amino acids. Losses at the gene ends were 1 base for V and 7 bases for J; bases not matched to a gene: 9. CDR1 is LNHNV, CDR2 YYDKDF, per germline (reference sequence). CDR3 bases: TGTGCCACCAGCAGAGGGGGTAGCGGGAGGGACGGTAATGAGCAGTTCTTC. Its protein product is CATSRGGSGRDGNEQFF.

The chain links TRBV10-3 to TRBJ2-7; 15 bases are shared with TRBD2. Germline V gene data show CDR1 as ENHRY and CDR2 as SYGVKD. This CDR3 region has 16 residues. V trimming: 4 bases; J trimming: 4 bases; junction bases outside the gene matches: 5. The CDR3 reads CAISGGTSGRIYEQYF. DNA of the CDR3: TGTGCCATCAGTGGTGGGACTAGCGGGAGGATTTACGAGCAGTACTTC.